This entry describes one TCR beta chain. The authors prepared the TCRbeta library with unique molecular identifiers. A single record per CDR3 protein comes from TCRdb applying MiXCR to the PCR reads. The data show roughly 200,000 distinct CDR3 sequences, with about 6.8% seen just once and roughly 3% held by the top ten. V was pared by 0 bases and J by 7 bases, with 7 bases of the junction left unmatched. Germline V gives CDR1 KGHDR, CDR2 SFDVKD. The CDR3 length is 17 residues. This sample was taken from a study of T-cell reconstitution after alpha-beta-depleted transplantation in children. This material consisted of PBMCs from the stem cell graft donor, taken from the stem cell graft. This sequence originates from a human donor who donated a stem cell graft to a child with Wiskott-Aldrich syndrome. The chain has TRBV24-1 and TRBJ2-2; 10 bases agree with TRBD2. CDR3 nucleotide sequence: TGTGCCACCAGTGATTTGCGTCTAGCGGGAGAGGTCGGGGAGCTGTTTTTT. Its protein product is CATSDLRLAGEVGELFF.